Judged by abundance, the clone carrying this T cell receptor beta chain is medium-sized. Its antigen remains unidentified. The CDR3 has 14 residues. Germline V gene lookup returns CDR1 LGHDT and CDR2 YNNKEL (reference sequence). The V and J ends lost 4 bases and 6 bases respectively, with 14 bases between them. Only patients with CD8+CD57+ cell expansion on flow cytometry were chosen for sequencing. The data were taken from a study of CD8+CD57+ T cells in acquired aplastic anemia. Whole-study context: Average DNA yield from sorted CD4+ and CD8+ cells was around 3.2 ug. Points from the study as a whole: CD8+ Simpson's diversity did not differ significantly between patients and controls.

Genomic DNA acted as the template from which TCR beta VDJ combination and CDR3 sequence profiling were carried out. TCRdb called the reads again in MiXCR, with one record for every CDR3 protein. The profile shows 150,000 to 200,000 distinct CDR3 sequences, 48% of them singletons. The chain carries TRBV3-1 and TRBJ2-3; D may correspond to TRBD1 or TRBD2 (5 bases each). Sequencing was done on a sample of sorted CD4+, CD8+, or CD8+CD57+ T cells (not recorded which) from PBMCs. The sequence was obtained from a human donor with aplastic anemia. The CDR3 DNA reads TGTGCCAGCAGCCTCGGGACCCACGGGGATACGCAGTATTTT. Encoded protein: CASSLGTHGDTQYF.